This section outlines one T cell receptor (beta chain) sequence together with its context. The data stem from a study of T cell responses to AZD1222 COVID-19 vaccine. Looked up from germline, CDR1 is MNHEY and CDR2 is SVGAGI. Trimming removed 2 bases from V and 5 bases from J, with 13 bases in between. The CDR3 spans 15 residues. Repertoires were generated with immunoSEQ multiplex PCR, while TCRdb's copy carries only in-frame clones and drops some. The sample yields about 83,000 clones, 70% to 90% seen once. This material consisted of peripheral blood, taken on day 0 of MenACWY control vaccination. The chain links TRBV6-5 to TRBJ2-1, with D maybe TRBD2 (6 bases). The TCR was taken from an adult in good health. In DNA, the CDR3 is TGTGCCAGCAGTTACGTACGGGAGCTCCACAATGAGCAGTTCTTC. It translates to CASSYVRELHNEQFF.